The rows below give T cell receptor beta chains drawn from one sample of a study. TCRdb re-derived calls from the RT-PCR reads in MiXCR, one entry per CDR3 protein. The table shows about 680,000 distinct CDR3 sequences, with 12% to 15% occurring only once. Sequenced material: memory CD4+ T cells from blood. These receptors originate from a female donor in good health, serving as a healthy control. The conserved cysteine and the conserved F or W are not part of the CDR3 here. Each record gives: J gene, V gene, CDR3 protein.

j_gene: TRBJ2-1; v_gene: TRBV11-2; CDR3aa: ASRISGTNHNEQF
j_gene: TRBJ2-7; v_gene: TRBV27; CDR3aa: ASTSIAGGPYEQY
j_gene: TRBJ2-1; v_gene: TRBV9; CDR3aa: ASSTRPGTAGRSYNEQF
j_gene: TRBJ2-1; v_gene: TRBV2; CDR3aa: ASLSSRYNEQF
j_gene: TRBJ2-5; v_gene: TRBV6-2/TRBV6-3; CDR3aa: ASRLELYQETQY
j_gene: TRBJ1-1; v_gene: TRBV7-6; CDR3aa: ASSRGVGNTEAF
j_gene: TRBJ2-5; v_gene: TRBV4-2; CDR3aa: ASSQDWTSGGKTQY
j_gene: TRBJ2-7; v_gene: TRBV5-1; CDR3aa: ASSSTTSGTYEQY
j_gene: TRBJ2-2; v_gene: TRBV7-2; CDR3aa: ASSSQRNTGELF
j_gene: TRBJ2-3; v_gene: TRBV6-1; CDR3aa: ASSGWEADTQY
j_gene: TRBJ1-6; v_gene: TRBV20-1; CDR3aa: SASRDRGSPLH
j_gene: TRBJ1-2; v_gene: TRBV12-3/TRBV12-4; CDR3aa: ASSRLGTDLRGYT
j_gene: TRBJ1-2; v_gene: TRBV6-5; CDR3aa: ASSSNSRNPGGFFDGYT
j_gene: TRBJ2-2; v_gene: TRBV7-3; CDR3aa: ASSLNGGANTGELF
j_gene: TRBJ1-6; v_gene: TRBV20-1; CDR3aa: SANGQGAHNSPLH
j_gene: TRBJ1-1; v_gene: TRBV12-3/TRBV12-4; CDR3aa: ASSSFGFTEAF
j_gene: TRBJ2-2; v_gene: TRBV20-1; CDR3aa: SARDRLAGDTGELF
j_gene: TRBJ2-2; v_gene: TRBV20-1; CDR3aa: SARGLAGVGTGELF
j_gene: TRBJ2-7; v_gene: TRBV20-1; CDR3aa: SAPKRTSESEQY
j_gene: TRBJ2-3; v_gene: TRBV5-1; CDR3aa: ASSSSGTGADTQY
j_gene: TRBJ2-1; v_gene: TRBV4-3; CDR3aa: ASSQDEGQIYNEQF
j_gene: TRBJ2-1; v_gene: TRBV5-4; CDR3aa: ASSLDGGSRNEQF